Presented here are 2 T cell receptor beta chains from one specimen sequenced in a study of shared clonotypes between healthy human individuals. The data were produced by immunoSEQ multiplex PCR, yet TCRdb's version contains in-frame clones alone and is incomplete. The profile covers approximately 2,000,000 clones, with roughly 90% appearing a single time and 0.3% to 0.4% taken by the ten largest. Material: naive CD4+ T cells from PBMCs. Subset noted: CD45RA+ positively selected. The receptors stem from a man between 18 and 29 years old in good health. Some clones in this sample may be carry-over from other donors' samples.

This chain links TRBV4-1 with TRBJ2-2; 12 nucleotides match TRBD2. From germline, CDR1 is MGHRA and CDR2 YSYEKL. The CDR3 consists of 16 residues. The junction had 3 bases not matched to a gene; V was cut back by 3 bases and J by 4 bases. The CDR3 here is CASSHGLAGTTGELFF. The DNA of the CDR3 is TGCGCCAGCAGCCACGGACTAGCGGGAACCACCGGGGAGCTGTTTTTT.

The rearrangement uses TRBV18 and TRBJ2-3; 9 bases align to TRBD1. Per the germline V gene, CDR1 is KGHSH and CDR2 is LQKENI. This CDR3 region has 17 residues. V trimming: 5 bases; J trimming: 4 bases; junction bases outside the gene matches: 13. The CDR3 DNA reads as TGTGCCAGCTCAAAGGGACAGGGATGGAGCGGTGCAGATACGCAGTATTTT. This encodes CASSKGQGWSGADTQYF.